This T cell receptor (beta chain) was sequenced for a study of shared clonotypes between healthy human individuals. Data came from immunoSEQ multiplex PCR; TCRdb stores just in-frame clones and leaves some out. The data show 550,000 to 750,000 clones, 92% seen once. CD45RO-negative cells were positively selected for CCR7, leaving out terminally differentiated effector memory CD45RA+ cells. V lost 5 bases and J lost 3, with 20 bases in between. In germline, CDR1 is SGHVS, CDR2 FQNEAQ. The CDR3 loop spans 16 amino acids. The V and J genes are TRBV7-8 and TRBJ2-7; D tentatively reads TRBD1 or TRBD2 (5 bases each). Sequencing input: naive CD8+ T cells sorted from blood. The sequence was collected from a man under 40 in good health. DNA for the CDR3: TGTGCCAGCAGCAACCGACCAGGGACGGTCCTCTACGAGCAGTACTTC. Translating gives CASSNRPGTVLYEQYF.